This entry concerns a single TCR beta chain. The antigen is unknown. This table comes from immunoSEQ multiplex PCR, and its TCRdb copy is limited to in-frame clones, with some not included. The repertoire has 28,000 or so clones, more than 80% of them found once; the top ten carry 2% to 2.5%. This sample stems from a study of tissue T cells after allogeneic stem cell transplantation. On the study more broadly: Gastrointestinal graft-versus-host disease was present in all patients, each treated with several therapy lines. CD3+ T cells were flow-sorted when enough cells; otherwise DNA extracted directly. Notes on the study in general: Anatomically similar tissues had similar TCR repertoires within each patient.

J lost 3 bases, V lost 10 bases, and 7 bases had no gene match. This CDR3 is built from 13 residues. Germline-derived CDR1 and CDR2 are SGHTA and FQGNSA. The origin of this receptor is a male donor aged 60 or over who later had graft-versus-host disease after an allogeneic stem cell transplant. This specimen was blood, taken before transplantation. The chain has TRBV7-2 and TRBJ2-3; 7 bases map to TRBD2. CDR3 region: CATSRGETDTQYF. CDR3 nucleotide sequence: TGTGCCACCTCCCGGGGGGAGACAGATACGCAGTATTTT.